Below are 10 T cell receptor beta chains sequenced from a single sample in a study of T cells expressing NK-cell markers. Using the 5' RACE reads, TCRdb records one entry per CDR3 protein without DNA. The data show 350,000 to 450,000 distinct CDR3 sequences, and the top ten clones hold around 5%. Sequences were obtained from blood T cells: a sorted CD56 or NKG2C T cell subset, CD4+ or CD8+ T cells, or bulk PBMC T cells (not recorded which). Receptors originate from a man between 18 and 69 years old in good health.

The V call is TRBV27, the J call TRBJ2-3; TCRdb picks TRBD1, but there is no DNA to check that call. This CDR3 is built from 16 residues. Germline V CDR1 and CDR2: MNHEY, SMNVEV (reference sequence). This CDR3 is CASSFWKAGGTDTQYF.

The chain carries TRBV6-1 and TRBJ1-5; as DNA is missing, the TRBD1 call by TCRdb cannot be tested. This CDR3 contains 15 residues. Germline V CDR1 and CDR2: MNHNS, SASEGT. The CDR3 reads CASSEAGGPLQPQHF.

The J gene is TRBJ2-5, the V gene TRBV21-1; TCRdb designates TRBD2, a call that cannot be tested without DNA. TRBV21-1 is termed a pseudogene. The CDR3 length is 20 residues. The chain's CDR3 is CASSKEARAFLMVGGETQYF.

The chain links TRBV3-1 to TRBJ2-1; the D call of TRBD2 rests on TCRdb alone, since no DNA is present to check it. The CDR3 is 16 residues long. Germline V CDR1 and CDR2: LGHDT, YNNKEL (reference sequence). The CDR3 sequence is CASRILAGGKGNEQFF.

The genes are TRBV5-5 and TRBJ2-3; the D gene TCRdb calls, TRBD1, cannot be checked with no DNA. CDR1 and CDR2 (germline): SGHKS, YYEKEE (reference sequence). This CDR3 comprises 15 residues. CDR3 residues: CASSLSDRRTDTQYF. Full variable domain (rest looked up from reference TRBV5-5 and TRBJ2-3): DAGVTQSPTHLIKTRGQQVTLRCSPISGHKSVSWYQQVLGQGPQFIFQYYEKEERGRGNFPDRFSARQFPNYSSELNVNALLLGDSALYLCASSLSDRRTDTQYFGPGTRLTVL.

The chain couples TRBV6-2 or TRBV6-3 to TRBJ2-3; TCRdb indicates TRBD2, and absent DNA this call remains unverified. Germline V gene sequence: CDR1 MNHEY, CDR2 SVGEGT. The CDR3 has 15 residues. CDR3 sequence reads: CASQLGTSGADTQYF.

The chain recombines TRBV4-2 with TRBJ2-7; TCRdb's D call of TRBD2 is untestable without DNA. CDR1 and CDR2 (germline): LGHNA, YNFKEQ. The CDR3 consists of 16 residues. The chain's CDR3 is CASSQDRVRGPYEQYF.

CDR3 sequence reads: CASSLKFSSYEQYF. The genes are TRBV28 and TRBJ2-7. Germline lookup yields CDR1 MDHEN and CDR2 SYDVKM. The CDR3 sequence is 14 residues long.

The rearrangement joins TRBV6-2 or TRBV6-3 to TRBJ2-5; TCRdb selects TRBD2, and the lack of DNA leaves this call unchecked. Germline V gives CDR1 MNHEY, CDR2 SVGEGT. This CDR3 is built from 15 residues. The CDR3 reads CASRGGGAAEETQYF.

The chain links TRBV28 to TRBJ2-7; lacking DNA, the TRBD1 call made by TCRdb goes unchecked. The CDR3 has 13 amino acids. Per germline, CDR1 MDHEN and CDR2 SYDVKM. The CDR3 sequence: CASTGQIFLGQYF.